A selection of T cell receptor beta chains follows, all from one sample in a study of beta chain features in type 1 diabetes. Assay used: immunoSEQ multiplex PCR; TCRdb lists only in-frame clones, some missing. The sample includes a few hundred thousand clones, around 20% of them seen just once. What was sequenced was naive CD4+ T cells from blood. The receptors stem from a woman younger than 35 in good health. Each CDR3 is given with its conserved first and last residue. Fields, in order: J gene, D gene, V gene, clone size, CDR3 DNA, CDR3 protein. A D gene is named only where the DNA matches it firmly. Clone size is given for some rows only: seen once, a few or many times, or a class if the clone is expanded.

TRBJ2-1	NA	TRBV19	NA	TGTGCCAGTAGTATACGGGAGAATGAGCAGTTCTTC	CASSIRENEQFF
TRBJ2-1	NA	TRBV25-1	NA	TGTGCCAGCAGTGAAACTCTACCCACAGGGTCCCAGTTCTTC	CASSETLPTGSQFF
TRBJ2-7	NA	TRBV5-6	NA	TGTGCCAGCGCCATCCGGGACTCAGGGCGGGAGCAGTACTTC	CASAIRDSGREQYF
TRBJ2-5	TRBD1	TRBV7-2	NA	TGTGCCAGCAGCTTAGCCAACCCGGGGACAGGGGCGGAGACCCAGTACTTC	CASSLANPGTGAETQYF
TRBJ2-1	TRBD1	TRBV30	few	TGTGCCTGGAGTCCCCGGGACAGATACTACAATGAGCAGTTCTTC	CAWSPRDRYYNEQFF
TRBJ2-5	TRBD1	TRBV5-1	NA	TGCGCCAGCAGCTATCGACAGGGGGCAGCGGGAAAGGAGACCCAGTACTTC	CASSYRQGAAGKETQYF
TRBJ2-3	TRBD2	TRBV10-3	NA	TGTGCCATCAGGGATAGCGGGAGATCGACCCTCGGCACAGATACGCAGTATTTT	CAIRDSGRSTLGTDTQYF
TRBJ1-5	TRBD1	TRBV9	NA	TGTGCCAGCAGCCAGGGACAGGGGTACAATCAGCCCCAGCATTTT	CASSQGQGYNQPQHF
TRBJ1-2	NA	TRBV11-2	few	TGTGCCAGCAGCTTATCGTTCCTATTGGGGGGAGGGTCCTATGGCTACACCTTC	CASSLSFLLGGGSYGYTF
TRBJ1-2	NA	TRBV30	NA	TGTGCCTGGAGTGTAGGCCAGGGGCCTGGCTACACCTTC	CAWSVGQGPGYTF
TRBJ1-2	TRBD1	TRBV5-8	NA	TGTGCCAGCAGCTCCTGGGACAGGGGTGGAGGCTACACCTTC	CASSSWDRGGGYTF
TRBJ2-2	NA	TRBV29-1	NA	TGCAGCGTCGGGACGGCGGGGACCGGGGAGCTGTTTTTT	CSVGTAGTGELFF
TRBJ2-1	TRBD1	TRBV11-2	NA	TGTGCCAGCAGCCGTGGGACAGGGAGCTCCTACAATGAGCAGTTCTTC	CASSRGTGSSYNEQFF
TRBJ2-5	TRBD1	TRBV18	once	TGTGCCAGCTCACCACCCGGGACAGAGGAGACCCAGTACTTC	CASSPPGTEETQYF
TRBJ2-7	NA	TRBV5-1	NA	TGCGCCAGCAGCTCCGGGACACCGGCAGGAGAGCAGTACTTC	CASSSGTPAGEQYF
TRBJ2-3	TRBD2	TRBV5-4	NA	TGTGCCAGCAGCCTCCTTAGCGGGGGGGCCGTAATTTTGACAGATACGCAGTATTTT	CASSLLSGGAVILTDTQYF
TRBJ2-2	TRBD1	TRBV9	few	TGTGCCAGCAGCGTACGAGGGGGCGCCGGGAAAACCGGGGAGCTGTTTTTT	CASSVRGGAGKTGELFF
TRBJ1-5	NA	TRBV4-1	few	TGCGCCAGCAGCCAAGAAGGGAAACAGGGTAACAGCAATCAGCCCCAGCATTTT	CASSQEGKQGNSNQPQHF
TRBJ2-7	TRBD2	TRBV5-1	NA	TGCGCCAGCAGCTTGGTAGCGGGAGGTGCCGAGCAGTACTTC	CASSLVAGGAEQYF